These 9 T cell receptor beta chains were sequenced from one sample in a study of cytomegalovirus exposure and HLA in healthy donors. PCR used 60 Vbeta primers and 13 Jbeta primers. Using immunoSEQ multiplex PCR, the repertoire was profiled, and TCRdb retains in-frame clones only, with some absent. Among about 160,000 clones listed, around 84% were seen once. Sequenced sample: PBMCs. The receptors shown here come from a young man in good health and CMV-seropositive.

This clone was seen a few times. V usage is TRBV9 and J usage is TRBJ2-3; D might be TRBD2 (6 bases). Germline V lookup: CDR1 SGDLS, CDR2 YYNGEE. V lost 0 bases and J lost 5, with 10 bases in between. The CDR3 runs to 14 residues. CDR3: CASSVDGSLDTQYF. CDR3 coding DNA: TGTGCCAGCAGCGTAGACGGGAGTCTAGATACGCAGTATTTT.

The rearrangement links TRBV18 to TRBJ1-2, with D unclear. This CDR3 is built from 14 residues. CDR1 is KGHSH, CDR2 LQKENI, per germline. Trimming pared 3 bases from V and 2 bases from J, leaving 10 bases between. The CDR3, as DNA: TGTGCCAGCTCACCTAGGGAGGCGAACTATGGCTACACCTTC. It encodes CASSPREANYGYTF.

CDR3 in DNA: TGTGCCAGCAGCTTGTCGCAGGTCCAAGAGACCCAGTACTTC. Translated: CASSLSQVQETQYF. This chain uses TRBV5-4 with TRBJ2-5; D unresolved. CDR1 SGHNT and CDR2 YYREEE come from the germline V gene (reference sequence). V was cut by 1 base and J by 1 base, with 8 bases left in between. The CDR3 is made up of 14 amino acids.

This clone appeared a few times. The chain joins TRBV5-1 to TRBJ2-3; 8 nucleotides match TRBD1. The CDR3 totals 12 residues. Trimming at V came to 2 bases and at J to 11 bases, leaving 4 bases not matched to a gene. The germline V gene has CDR1 SGHRS and CDR2 YFSETQ. CDR3 loop: CASSFRGRGQYF. The CDR3 nucleotides are TGCGCCAGCAGCTTCAGGGGGCGAGGGCAGTATTTT.

The CDR3 DNA reads as TGTGCCAGCAGCTTAGTCCCGGGACAGCTGATGAACTATGGCTACACCTTC. It yields the protein CASSLVPGQLMNYGYTF. The chain combines TRBV7-8 with TRBJ1-2; 7 positions match TRBD1. The V gene's germline CDR1 is SGHVS and CDR2 FQNEAQ. V trimming: 1 base; J trimming: 2 bases; junction bases outside the gene matches: 10. The length of the CDR3 is 17 residues.

The rearrangement uses TRBV4-2 and TRBJ2-7, with 8 bases matching TRBD1. J lost 7 bases, V lost 3 bases, and 14 bases had no gene match. Looked up from germline, CDR1 is LGHNA and CDR2 is YNFKEQ. The CDR3 extends over 16 amino acids. In DNA, the CDR3 is TGTGCCAGCAGCCAGTCGGAAGGGACAGGCGCGCTAGAGCAGTACTTC. This translates into CASSQSEGTGALEQYF.

The chain combines TRBV12-5 with TRBJ2-7; D possibly corresponds to TRBD1 (7 bases). The CDR3 is made up of 17 amino acids. Trimming left V 0 bases short and J 1 base short, with 16 bases between. Per the germline V gene, CDR1 is LGHNT and CDR2 is FRNRAP. The CDR3 DNA follows: TGTGCTAGTGGTTTGGTACGGGGGACAGATTTATCCTACGAGCAGTACTTC. Translating it yields CASGLVRGTDLSYEQYF.

This chain uses TRBV14 with TRBJ2-2; D remains ambiguous. This CDR3 has 14 amino acids. Looked up from germline, CDR1 is SGHDN and CDR2 is FVKESK. The V gene lost 0 bases and the J gene lost 2 bases, with 4 bases spanning the gap. As DNA, the CDR3 is TGTGCCAGCAGCCAAGACTTTAACACCGGGGAGCTGTTTTTT. Protein: CASSQDFNTGELFF.

The chain combines TRBV6-4 with TRBJ2-2; 7 nucleotides align to TRBD1. The germline V gene has CDR1 MRHNA and CDR2 SNTAGT. With V trimmed by 3 bases and J by 1 base, 2 bases remained unmatched. There are 15 residues in the CDR3. Written as DNA, the CDR3 is TGTGCCAGCAGTGAGGGACAGCTGAACACCGGGGAGCTGTTTTTT. It yields the protein CASSEGQLNTGELFF.